This T cell receptor (beta chain) appears in the sequencing data of a study of blood T cell repertoires in COVID-19. For the study at large: Whether acute or convalescent, the COVID-19 samples came from the United States, Italy and Spain. PBMCs, B-cell-depleted T cells, or T cells were the source of the cDNA or gDNA that made up the material.

Germline V gene data show CDR1 as SEHNR and CDR2 as FQNEAQ (reference sequence). V trimming: 3 bases; J trimming: 8 bases; junction bases outside the gene matches: 10. This CDR3 contains 15 residues. As originally analysed: Using reference gene primer amplification, nucleated cell counts were estimated. TCRdb's copy holds only in-frame clones and misses some; the assay was immunoSEQ multiplex PCR. That table is the source of V, J and clone size, and D and trimming were worked out from the DNA. Among tens of thousands of clones listed, over 80% were seen once. This sequence originates from a man over 45 with acute or convalescent COVID-19. The sequencing sample was made of peripheral blood. The chain carries TRBV7-9 and TRBJ1-2, with 9 positions matching TRBD1. The DNA for the CDR3 is TGTGCCAGCAGCTTTCGGGACAGGGCCTTTTGGGGCTACACCTTC. Translated: CASSFRDRAFWGYTF.